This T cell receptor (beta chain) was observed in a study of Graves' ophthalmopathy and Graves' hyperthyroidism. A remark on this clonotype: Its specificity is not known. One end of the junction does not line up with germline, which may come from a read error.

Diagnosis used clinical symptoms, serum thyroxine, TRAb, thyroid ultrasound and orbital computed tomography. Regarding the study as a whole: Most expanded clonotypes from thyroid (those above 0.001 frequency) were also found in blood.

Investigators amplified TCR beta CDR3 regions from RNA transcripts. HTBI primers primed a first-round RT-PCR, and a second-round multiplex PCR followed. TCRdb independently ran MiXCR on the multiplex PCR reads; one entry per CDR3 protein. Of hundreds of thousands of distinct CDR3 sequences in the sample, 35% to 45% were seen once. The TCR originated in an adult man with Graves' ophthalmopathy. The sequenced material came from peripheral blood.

The DNA of the CDR3 is TGTGCCAGCAACGAGGGGATTCAGCCCCATCATTTT. It translates to CASNEGIQPHHF. The chain uses TRBV2 and TRBJ1-5; a possible D gene is TRBD1 (5 bases). Germline CDR1 is SNHLY and CDR2 is FYNNEI. The CDR3 is 12 residues long.